These T cell receptor beta chains were read from a single sample in a study of T cell repertoires and HLA-DP antigens. TCRdb keeps only in-frame clones here, not all; method: immunoSEQ multiplex PCR. The table includes some 1,300 clones, around 70% detected once. Input material: CD137- CD4+ T cells from cultured PBMCs. All receptors come from a man aged 60-69 years in good health and CMV-seronegative. Both conserved end residues are part of each CDR3. The D gene is left open where the match is weak. Not every row has a clone size; where given, it reads once, few, many or a size class.

CDR3	D	size	V
CASSLGRGWNYGYTF	TRBD1	-	TRBV7-2
CASSFSGGEGYTF	-	few	TRBV11-3
CAGGTGGSPLHF	TRBD1	-	TRBV6-6
CASSSYPPGLGYTF	-	-	TRBV11-2
CASSQDLRFEAFF	-	-	TRBV4-1
CASSWGTGRNTEAFF	TRBD1	-	TRBV7-2
CASSLGQPDGGYTF	-	-	TRBV5-1
CASSRDRGYTEAFF	TRBD1	-	TRBV2
CTSRCDIVRKTYGYTF	-	-	TRBV1
CASSLGQGAFF	-	few	TRBV13
CSVRAGSYYYSPLHF	-	-	TRBV29-1
CASRPGGAGTEAFF	TRBD1	-	TRBV6-4
CASSRGQGRDTQYF	TRBD1	-	TRBV7-9
CATTRGTNTGELFF	-	-	TRBV6-5
CATSRGDSNTEAFF	TRBD1	-	TRBV15
CASSPRGAGVSYNEQFF	-	large	TRBV27
CASSRARDRGYTF	-	-	TRBV11-2
CATSTGDRVGSGANVLTF	TRBD1	few	TRBV15
CASSSRTADTQYF	-	-	TRBV7-2
CASSSGRGLSIETQYF	-	-	TRBV7-2
CASSQVQGNYGYTF	-	-	TRBV4-1
CASSHPQGSWTEAFF	TRBD1	-	TRBV4-3
CASSYAPGGYNEQFF	-	-	TRBV6-6
CSGGRAEVNEQFF	TRBD2	-	TRBV29-1
CATSRHGQGNEQFF	TRBD1	-	TRBV15